What follows are 26 T cell receptor beta chains derived from one specimen sequenced in a study of siplizumab effects on memory and regulatory T cells. The repertoire was sequenced with immunoSEQ multiplex PCR; TCRdb's copy has only in-frame clones and lacks some. The sample lists tens of thousands of clones; approximately 79% were seen once. Material for sequencing was memory CD4+ T cells sorted from blood. These receptors originate from a human donor in good health.

The chain employs TRBV4-2 and TRBJ2-4; TRBD1 might be the D (6 bases). This CDR3 has 15 residues. The V and J ends lost 6 bases and 0 bases respectively, with 12 bases between them. Germline CDR1 and CDR2: LGHNA and YNFKEQ. CDR3 amino acids: CASRDRTLAKNIQYF. The CDR3 DNA reads as TGTGCCAGCAGAGACAGGACTTTAGCCAAAAACATTCAGTACTTC.

The chain uses TRBV19 and TRBJ1-1; D unresolved. V lost 5 bases, J lost 3 bases, and 4 bases lay in between. CDR1 and CDR2 from the germline V gene are LNHDA and SQIVND (reference sequence). The length of the CDR3 is 11 residues. The DNA for the CDR3 is TGTGCCAGTAGTGCCTACACTGAAGCTTTCTTT. As protein: CASSAYTEAFF.

The chain is built from TRBV5-1 and TRBJ1-2; D is perhaps TRBD1 (6 bases). Deletions cut 5 bases from V and 5 bases from J, with 13 bases between. The germline CDR1 and CDR2 sequences are SGHRS and YFSETQ. This CDR3 comprises 13 residues. CDR3 nucleotide sequence: TGCGCCAGCAGGACAGGCTTTGGGTATGGCTACACCTTC. Translated, it gives CASRTGFGYGYTF.

The rearrangement links TRBV4-1 to TRBJ1-1; no reliable D call. Trimming took 5 bases from V and 0 from J, leaving 10 bases between them. The CDR3 totals 14 residues. Germline CDR1 is MGHRA and CDR2 is YSYEKL. The CDR3 coding sequence is TGCGCCAGCAGCATTACTCGACTGAACACTGAAGCTTTCTTT. Translated, it gives CASSITRLNTEAFF.

The chain uses TRBV19 and TRBJ1-1; 7 positions match TRBD1. Trimming cost V 7 bases and J 2 bases; bases outside gene matches: 16. This CDR3 comprises 17 residues. Germline V lookup: CDR1 LNHDA, CDR2 SQIVND (reference sequence). The CDR3 nucleotides are TGTGCCAGTACCCCAAGAGCCGGACAGGAGGGAAACACTGAAGCTTTCTTT. It yields the protein CASTPRAGQEGNTEAFF. The complete variable domain, with remaining parts taken from reference TRBV19 and TRBJ1-1, reads DGGITQSPKYLFRKEGQNVTLSCEQNLNHDAMYWYRQDPGQGLRLIYYSQIVNDFQKGDIAEGYSVSREKKESFPLTVTSAQKNPTAFYLCASTPRAGQEGNTEAFFGQGTRLTVV.

This clone was picked up many times. The same CDR3 also results from other DNA sequences found in this sample. The chain combines TRBV14 with TRBJ1-2; TRBD1 matches at 7 bases. V dropped 1 base and J dropped 7; count of bases not matched to a gene: 3. CDR3 length equals 13 residues. Germline assignment: CDR1 SGHDN and CDR2 FVKESK. CDR3 region: CASSQVSGGGYTF. The CDR3 DNA sequence: TGTGCCAGCAGCCAAGTTTCAGGGGGTGGCTACACCTTC.

This clone was detected a few times. The chain links TRBV11-2 to TRBJ1-2; no reliable D call. With 1 base removed from V and 8 bases from J, the gap between germline ends came to 14 bases. There are 14 residues in the CDR3. The germline CDR1 and CDR2 sequences are SGHAT and FQNNGV. CDR3 protein: CASSLGVQLEGYTF. CDR3 nucleotide sequence: TGTGCCAGCAGCTTAGGGGTACAGCTAGAAGGCTACACCTTC.

V is TRBV9 and J is TRBJ2-7; D may be TRBD1 or TRBD2 (5 bases each). V was clipped by 0 bases and J by 5 bases, with 12 bases between them. Looked up from germline, CDR1 is SGDLS and CDR2 is YYNGEE. The CDR3 is 14 residues long. The CDR3 coding sequence is TGTGCCAGCAGCGTAGGGGGGACGACCCACGAGCAGTACTTC. It translates to CASSVGGTTHEQYF.

A few counts support this clone. The V gene is TRBV11-2, the J gene TRBJ2-5, with TRBD2 identical over 9 bases. The CDR3 has 17 amino acids. V lost 2 bases, J lost 4 bases, and 11 bases stayed unmatched. Germline loops: CDR1 SGHAT, CDR2 FQNNGV. The CDR3 DNA follows: TGTGCCAGCAGCTTACGGTGGCCTAGCGGGGTGGGAGAGACCCAGTACTTC. It yields the protein CASSLRWPSGVGETQYF.

The V gene is TRBV28, the J gene TRBJ2-1; TRBD2 aligns across 8 bases. The trim removed 6 bases at V and 10 bases at J, leaving 8 bases unmatched. The germline V gene encodes CDR1 MDHEN and CDR2 SYDVKM. CDR3 length: 13 residues. The chain's CDR3 is CASSGEQRGEQFF. CDR3 DNA sequence: TGTGCCAGCAGCGGGGAGCAGCGGGGGGAGCAGTTCTTC. Full variable domain (remainder filled in from reference TRBV28 and TRBJ2-1): DVKVTQSSRYLVKRTGEKVFLECVQDMDHENMFWYRQDPGLGLRLIYFSYDVKMKEKGDIPEGYSVSREKKERFSLILESASTNQTSMYLCASSGEQRGEQFFGPGTRLTVL.

V and J are TRBV4-3 and TRBJ1-2, with a weak D call TRBD1 (5 bases). Deletions cut 1 base from V and 4 bases from J, with 7 bases between. From germline, CDR1 is LGHNA and CDR2 YSLEER. The CDR3 loop spans 13 amino acids. CDR3 in amino acids: CASSQAGIYGYTF. The DNA for the CDR3 is TGCGCCAGCAGCCAAGCAGGGATCTATGGCTACACCTTC.

The chain joins TRBV28 to TRBJ1-2; unclear D gene. V was shortened by 7 bases and J by 8 bases, with 23 bases between the two germline ends. Germline assignment: CDR1 MDHEN and CDR2 SYDVKM. The CDR3 has 15 amino acids. The CDR3 bases are TGTGCCAGCACCCAGGCATCCTCTTTCTGGGTGGGCTACACCTTC. Encoded protein: CASTQASSFWVGYTF.

This chain connects TRBV30 to TRBJ1-5; D gene uncertain. The CDR3 runs 13 residues. V was shortened by 0 bases and J by 6 bases, with 9 bases between the two germline ends. In germline, CDR1 is GTSNPN, CDR2 SVGIG (reference sequence). DNA of the CDR3: TGTGCCTGGAGTGTGGTGGGTGGTCAGCCCCAGCATTTT. Translating gives CAWSVVGGQPQHF.

The rearrangement uses TRBV7-9 and TRBJ2-5; D remains unclear. This CDR3 region has 13 residues. Germline lookup yields CDR1 SEHNR and CDR2 FQNEAQ (reference sequence). The V end was cut by 5 bases, the J end by 3 bases, with 10 bases between. The CDR3 reads CASSALGKETQYF. The CDR3, as DNA: TGTGCCAGCAGCGCGCTAGGAAAAGAGACCCAGTACTTC.

The V call is TRBV9, the J call TRBJ1-2; D is unresolved. The CDR3 has 12 residues. Germline loops: CDR1 SGDLS, CDR2 YYNGEE. V shed 0 bases and J shed 8 bases, with 8 bases lying between them. The CDR3 loop reads CASSVVSPGYTF. The DNA of the CDR3 is TGTGCCAGCAGCGTAGTTTCACCCGGCTACACCTTC.

The chain joins TRBV7-2 to TRBJ1-1; no reliable D call. The germline V gene encodes CDR1 SGHTA and CDR2 FQGNSA. The CDR3 runs 14 residues. The V gene lost 1 base and the J gene lost 4 bases, with 10 bases spanning the gap. As DNA, the CDR3 is TGTGCCAGCAGCTTAGACGGAGGGCGCACTGAAGCTTTCTTT. Encoded protein: CASSLDGGRTEAFF.

V and J are TRBV28 and TRBJ1-1, with a possible D match to TRBD1 (6 bases). This CDR3 has 18 residues. Looked up from germline, CDR1 is MDHEN and CDR2 is SYDVKM. The V end was cut by 4 bases, the J end by 2 bases, with 23 bases between. CDR3 residues: CASSSLSQGLLFNTEAFF. CDR3 nucleotide sequence: TGTGCCAGCAGTTCCCTTTCGCAGGGGCTATTGTTTAACACTGAAGCTTTCTTT. Drawing the rest from reference TRBV28 and TRBJ1-1, the complete variable domain is DVKVTQSSRYLVKRTGEKVFLECVQDMDHENMFWYRQDPGLGLRLIYFSYDVKMKEKGDIPEGYSVSREKKERFSLILESASTNQTSMYLCASSSLSQGLLFNTEAFFGQGTRLTVV.

V usage is TRBV6-5 and J usage is TRBJ1-1; 7 bases match TRBD1. CDR1 is MNHEY and CDR2 is SVGAGI in the germline V gene. The junction had 14 bases not matched to a gene; V was cut back by 6 bases and J by 10 bases. The CDR3 has 14 amino acids. The CDR3 spells CASSLLHQGDAAFF. CDR3 coding DNA: TGTGCCAGCAGCCTCCTTCACCAGGGGGACGCAGCTTTCTTT.

This rearrangement joins TRBV11-2 to TRBJ2-1; possible D gene TRBD1, 5 bases. CDR1 is SGHAT and CDR2 is FQNNGV in the germline V gene. V shed 1 base and J shed 7 bases, with 14 bases lying between them. The CDR3 totals 15 residues. The CDR3 sequence is CASSLVPRARNEQFF. CDR3 DNA sequence: TGTGCCAGCAGCTTAGTGCCCAGGGCGAGGAATGAGCAGTTCTTC.

The CDR3 region has the DNA TGCGCCAGCAGCTCTCAGGGGGGAAATAACTATGGCTACACCTTC. Its translation: CASSSQGGNNYGYTF. The rearrangement joins TRBV5-1 to TRBJ1-2; 7 positions match TRBD1. CDR3 length equals 15 residues. The V and J ends lost 3 bases and 1 base, in that order; junction bases with no gene match: 6. Germline V gene data show CDR1 as SGHRS and CDR2 as YFSETQ.

A single count supports this clone. The chain uses TRBV19 and TRBJ2-7; tentative D call: TRBD1 (6 bases). V was clipped by 7 bases and J by 4 bases, with 17 bases between them. This CDR3 contains 14 residues. In germline, CDR1 is LNHDA, CDR2 SQIVND (reference sequence). The CDR3 DNA reads as TGTGCCAGTACCCCCCGTGTAGGACAGTACGAGCAGTACTTC. This codes for CASTPRVGQYEQYF.

In its sample, this clone was seen a few times. This chain links TRBV18 with TRBJ1-4; a weak D match, TRBD1 (6 bases). CDR3 length: 15 amino acids. Germline V gene lookup returns CDR1 KGHSH and CDR2 LQKENI. V lost 3 bases and J 5 bases, leaving 13 bases between the germline ends. The CDR3 region is CASSPPQGSNEKLFF. Here the CDR3 DNA reads TGTGCCAGCTCACCTCCGCAGGGGTCAAATGAAAAACTGTTTTTT.

The CDR3 protein is CASSYSGLSSYNEQFF. For the CDR3, the DNA is TGTGCCAGCAGTTACAGTGGGTTGAGCTCCTACAATGAGCAGTTCTTC. This chain joins TRBV6-5 and TRBJ2-1; D remains unclear. In germline, CDR1 is MNHEY, CDR2 SVGAGI. This CDR3 contains 16 residues. Trimming removed 2 bases at V and 0 bases at J, with 11 bases between.

The chain's CDR3 is CASSLELAGATQYF. CDR3 DNA: TGCGCCAGCAGCTTGGAGTTGGCCGGGGCGACCCAGTACTTC. This sequence joins TRBV5-1 and TRBJ2-5; D could derive from TRBD1 or TRBD2 (5 bases each). With 0 bases removed from V and 7 bases from J, the gap between germline ends came to 13 bases. This CDR3 is built from 14 residues. Germline CDR1 and CDR2: SGHRS and YFSETQ.

The table lists this clone with a count of one. The rearrangement links TRBV7-2 to TRBJ2-3; D call uncertain. Germline V gene sequence: CDR1 SGHTA, CDR2 FQGNSA. There are 15 residues in the CDR3. The V end lost 1 base, the J end lost 3 bases, and 11 bases lay between the germline ends. CDR3 DNA: TGTGCCAGCAGCTTAGTGGTTTCGGTAACAGATACGCAGTATTTT. It specifies CASSLVVSVTDTQYF. The full variable domain, in which reference TRBV7-2 and TRBJ2-3 provide the parts outside the CDR3, is GAGVSQSPSNKVTEKGKDVELRCDPISGHTALYWYRQSLGQGLEFLIYFQGNSAPDKSGLPSDRFSAERTGGSVSTLTIQRTQQEDSAVYLCASSLVVSVTDTQYFGPGTRLTVL.

This chain links TRBV5-4 with TRBJ2-5; D perhaps matches TRBD2 (5 bases). CDR1 and CDR2 (germline): SGHNT, YYREEE (reference sequence). With 0 bases removed from V and 4 bases from J, the gap between germline ends came to 16 bases. The CDR3 spans 16 residues. The DNA for the CDR3 is TGTGCCAGCAGCTTGGACCTCCGGGGAGTAGGAGAGACCCAGTACTTC. Translating it yields CASSLDLRGVGETQYF.